Sequencing of this T cell receptor beta chain was carried out in a study of blood T cells in healthy people across ages. Losses at the gene ends were 4 bases for V and 9 bases for J; bases not matched to a gene: 7. Per germline, CDR1 SGHTA and CDR2 FQGNSA. The CDR3 runs to 14 residues. This clonotype was observed many times. A second about 7 to 11 cycle PCR used barcoded and J-beta primers. Each cDNA molecule was tagged by a template-switch adaptor that had 12 random nucleotides. TCRdb independently ran MiXCR on the 5' RACE reads; one entry per CDR3 protein. The data show about 840,000 distinct CDR3 sequences, roughly 29% seen once. These data are also associated with another study on T cells of mothers and their children.

The sample comprised blood. V gene TRBV7-2 combines with J gene TRBJ2-5, with 11 bases matching TRBD1. The TCR was taken from a woman aged 40 to 50 in good health. The CDR3 loop reads CASSSPGTGGAQYF. CDR3 DNA sequence: TGTGCCAGCAGCTCCCCCGGGACAGGGGGGGCCCAGTACTTC.